A selection of T cell receptor beta chains follows, all from one sample in a study of PD-1 blockade in classical Hodgkin lymphoma. Profiling relied on immunoSEQ multiplex PCR, and the TCRdb table lists in-frame clones only, not all of them. Here the sample spans about 9,700 clones, roughly 80% being singletons. Sequences were derived from CD4+ T cells from blood, sampled before the fourth cycle of nivolumab. The receptors shown here come from a human donor with classical Hodgkin lymphoma. Both conserved end residues are trimmed from each CDR3. Clone size is shown for a subset of rows, as once, few, many or a class of expanded clone.

J gene | clone size | CDR3 length | V gene | CDR3 protein
TRBJ1-1 | once | 10 | TRBV5-1 | ASKDPPTEAF
TRBJ1-1 | . | 14 | TRBV19 | ASRKGQAYMNTEAF
TRBJ2-5 | few | 11 | TRBV5-8 | ASSPSGTETQY
TRBJ1-1 | . | 10 | TRBV29-1 | SSQRLNTEAF
TRBJ1-5 | . | 12 | TRBV6-1 | ASSLTGGNQPQH
TRBJ1-6 | . | 11 | TRBV9 | ASSAVGDSPLH
TRBJ2-5 | . | 12 | TRBV18 | ASSPYGDQETQY
TRBJ2-5 | . | 14 | TRBV30 | AWSGAGGPAVETQY
TRBJ1-2 | few | 12 | TRBV18 | ASSPFVQNYGYT
TRBJ2-2 | . | 12 | TRBV9 | ASNVQGNTGELF
TRBJ1-4 | . | 14 | TRBV11-2 | ASSFLGTGKMEKLF
TRBJ1-5 | few | 11 | TRBV2 | ASSLIGNQPQH
TRBJ1-2 | once | 11 | TRBV10-3 | AISESPPVGYT
TRBJ1-1 | . | 16 | TRBV14 | ASSQDWGSVRGGTEAF
TRBJ1-6 | . | 11 | TRBV6-1 | ASIPAGNSPLH
TRBJ2-1 | . | 13 | TRBV7-6 | ASSLYRGGVNEQF
TRBJ1-1 | . | 14 | TRBV23-1 | ASSRFETGEETEAF
TRBJ2-7 | . | 13 | TRBV5-4 | ASSLGQRGMYEQY
TRBJ1-6 | once | 14 | TRBV4-3 | ASSQGQAGSNSPLH
TRBJ1-6 | once | 12 | TRBV2 | ASSEGITSSPLH
TRBJ2-1 | . | 14 | TRBV25-1 | ASSEFSGGAYNEQF
TRBJ2-3 | . | 12 | TRBV27 | ASSLSGPGDTQY
TRBJ2-5 | . | 12 | TRBV18 | ASSPAGGQETQY
TRBJ2-5 | . | 17 | TRBV7-9 | ASSDPWRLAGENEETQY
TRBJ1-6 | . | 13 | TRBV7-2 | ASSLGRTYNSPLH
TRBJ2-3 | once | 15 | TRBV9 | ASSGPTLPPRTDTQY
TRBJ2-1 | . | 15 | TRBV4-1 | ASSQSPRTSGNNEQF
TRBJ1-6 | . | 13 | TRBV5-4 | ASSSNRGVGSPLH
TRBJ1-5 | . | 12 | TRBV28 | ASSSGGSNQPQH
TRBJ2-2 | . | 12 | TRBV5-1 | ASSRQVLSGELF
TRBJ2-2 | once | 11 | TRBV7-2 | ASSLARGGELF
TRBJ1-2 | . | 14 | TRBV4-3 | ASSQDRGGTAYGYT
TRBJ2-1 | . | 11 | TRBV19 | ASSAQGIGEQF
TRBJ1-2 | . | 11 | TRBV27 | ASKVRDNYGYT
TRBJ1-1 | large | 11 | TRBV5-4 | ASSSARNTEAF
TRBJ1-1 | medium-sized | 12 | TRBV19 | ASAKQGRGTEAF
TRBJ2-7 | . | 11 | TRBV2 | ASSEARGLEQY
TRBJ1-1 | few | 13 | TRBV28 | ASSPHEGAGTEAF
TRBJ1-1 | . | 12 | TRBV6-1 | ASSADRGDTEAF
TRBJ2-4 | . | 11 | TRBV28 | ASLEGPKNIQY
TRBJ2-7 | . | 11 | TRBV7-6 | ASSPAAPWEQY
TRBJ2-2 | . | 14 | TRBV5-4 | ASSAGGARGTGELF
TRBJ1-2 | . | 14 | TRBV6-5 | ASSYSNRPANYGYT
TRBJ2-7 | few | 13 | TRBV5-3 | ARSCMDRFSYEQY
TRBJ2-5 | . | 13 | TRBV6-9 | ASRMGQGSGETQY
TRBJ1-5 | . | 11 | TRBV30 | AWTQGSGQPQH
TRBJ1-6 | . | 12 | TRBV23-1 | ASSPHSFISPLR
TRBJ2-2 | . | 12 | TRBV15 | ATRRGIGTGELF
TRBJ2-3 | . | 13 | TRBV5-1 | ASRPGGSITDTQY
TRBJ1-3 | few | 14 | TRBV28 | ASSFGGAGDGNTIY
TRBJ1-6 | . | 11 | TRBV10-2 | ASSDIPGSPLH
TRBJ1-1 | . | 12 | TRBV11-2 | ASSLTGGDTEAF
TRBJ2-2 | few | 14 | TRBV2 | ASSGGQGASTGELF
TRBJ2-7 | few | 16 | TRBV11-2 | ASSFPGQGSYYSYEQY
TRBJ2-3 | . | 12 | TRBV9 | ASSVSGGLDTQY
TRBJ2-3 | . | 15 | TRBV5-1 | ASSLGVSASQEDTQY
TRBJ2-5 | . | 7 | TRBV29-1 | SVGETQY